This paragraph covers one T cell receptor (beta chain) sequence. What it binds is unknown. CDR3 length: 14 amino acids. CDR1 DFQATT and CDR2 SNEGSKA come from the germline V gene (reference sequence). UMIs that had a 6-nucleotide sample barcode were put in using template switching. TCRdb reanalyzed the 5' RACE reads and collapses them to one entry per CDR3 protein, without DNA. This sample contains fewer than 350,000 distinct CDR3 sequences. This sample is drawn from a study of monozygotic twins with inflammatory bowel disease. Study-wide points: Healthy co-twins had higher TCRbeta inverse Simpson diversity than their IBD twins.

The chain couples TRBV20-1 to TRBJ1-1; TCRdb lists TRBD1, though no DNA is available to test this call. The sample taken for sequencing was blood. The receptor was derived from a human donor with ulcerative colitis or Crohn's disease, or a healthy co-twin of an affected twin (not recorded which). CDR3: CSAMQGGLGTEAFF.